Each of the 26 T cell receptor beta chains below was sequenced from the same sample in a study of T cells after yellow fever vaccination. TCRdb re-derived calls from the 5' RACE reads in MiXCR, one entry per CDR3 protein. This repertoire shows roughly 56,000 distinct CDR3 sequences, about 5.2% found once; its top ten account for around a third. Sample: PBMCs, either bulk or a sorted T-cell subset (CD4+, CD8+, memory, or dextramer-sorted; not recorded which), taken on the day of the yellow fever booster vaccination. Source of these receptors: a man younger than 35 who received the YFV17D yellow fever vaccine.

The CDR3 DNA follows: TGCGCCAGCAGCCAAGATCCAGCTACCACTGAAGCTTTCTTT. Amino acids: CASSQDPATTEAFF. The V gene is TRBV4-1, the J gene TRBJ1-1, with D unresolved. The V gene's germline CDR1 is MGHRA and CDR2 YSYEKL. Between the trimmed V and J ends, which lost 0 bases and 4 bases, there was a span of 9 bases. The CDR3 has 14 residues.

This clonotype was observed a handful of times. The V and J genes are TRBV12-3 or TRBV12-4 and TRBJ1-4; D might be TRBD1 (5 bases). V lost 7 bases to trimming and J lost 4 bases, with 13 bases between them. The CDR3 has 14 residues. The CDR3 here is CASTSTEINEKLFF. DNA of the CDR3: TGTGCCAGCACCTCGACAGAGATTAATGAAAAACTGTTTTTT.

This clonotype came up many times. The J gene is TRBJ2-5, the V gene TRBV24-1, with TRBD1 as a possible D gene (6 bases). The CDR3 is 12 amino acids. Trimming removed 7 bases at V and 5 bases at J, with 10 bases between. Germline CDR1 is KGHDR and CDR2 is SFDVKD. CDR3 nucleotide sequence: TGTGCCACCAGCAGGGGTGGGGAGACCCAGTACTTC. As protein: CATSRGGETQYF.

This clonotype was recorded a few times. The chain joins TRBV5-5 to TRBJ2-5; no definite D call. The CDR3 contains 13 residues. Germline-derived CDR1 and CDR2 are SGHKS and YYEKEE (reference sequence). V lost 4 bases to trimming and J lost 4 bases, with 11 bases between them. CDR3 bases: TGTGCCAGCAGCCAAAGGAACAGAGAGACCCAGTACTTC. It encodes CASSQRNRETQYF.

This chain connects TRBV29-1 to TRBJ2-3; D possibly corresponds to TRBD2 (7 bases). The V end lost 5 bases, the J end lost 4 bases, and 16 bases lay between the germline ends. The CDR3 is 14 amino acids. CDR1 SQVTM and CDR2 ANQGSEA come from the germline V gene. In DNA, the CDR3 is TGCAGCGTTCAAGTGGGGGGGCCTCCAGATACGCAGTATTTT. Protein: CSVQVGGPPDTQYF.

This clonotype occurred a few times. The chain has TRBV4-1 and TRBJ2-1; D ambiguous. The CDR3 consists of 15 residues. Germline values: CDR1 MGHRA, CDR2 YSYEKL. V gave up 5 bases and J gave up 4 bases, with 15 bases separating them. The CDR3 sequence is CASSLQGTPYNEQFF. The CDR3 DNA is TGCGCCAGCAGCTTACAAGGTACGCCATACAATGAGCAGTTCTTC.

This clonotype was seen at least ten times. This sequence joins TRBV4-3 and TRBJ2-1; 13 nucleotides line up with TRBD2. CDR3 length equals 14 residues. Germline V CDR1 and CDR2: LGHNA, YSLEER. The ends lost 6 bases at V and 5 bases at J; junction bases unmatched: 1. The CDR3 sequence: CASRGTSGDNEQFF. The CDR3 DNA is TGCGCCAGCAGGGGGACTAGCGGGGACAATGAGCAGTTCTTC.

CDR3 loop: CAWSRQNFNQPQHF. Here the CDR3 DNA reads TGTGCCTGGAGCAGACAGAACTTCAATCAGCCCCAGCATTTT. The chain combines TRBV30 with TRBJ1-5; maybe TRBD1 (5 bases). CDR3 length: 14 residues. Germline V gene sequence: CDR1 GTSNPN, CDR2 SVGIG (reference sequence). Trimming took 3 bases from V and 3 from J, leaving 12 bases between them.

This CDR3 reads CASSSRQGRTDTQYF. For the CDR3, the DNA is TGTGCCAGCAGTAGCCGACAGGGACGCACAGATACGCAGTATTTT. The chain uses TRBV12-3 or TRBV12-4 and TRBJ2-3; 7 bases align to TRBD1. There are 15 residues in the CDR3. With 5 bases clipped from V and 1 base from J, the junction kept 6 bases outside the gene matches.

Turning to this clonotype: Sequence at one end of the junction differs from germline and may be a read error. J is TRBJ1-5 and V is TRBV7-6; 7 nucleotides match TRBD1. Germline V CDR1 and CDR2: SGHVS, FNYEAQ. The CDR3 length is 14 residues. For the CDR3, the DNA is TGTGCCAGCAACCCTCACAGGGGCAAACAGCCCCAGCATTTT. Its protein is CASNPHRGKQPQHF.

This clonotype was observed at least ten times. The V and J genes are TRBV3-1 and TRBJ2-3; D unclear. From germline, CDR1 is LGHDT and CDR2 YNNKEL (reference sequence). The CDR3 has 13 amino acids. Trimming removed 4 bases at V and 5 bases at J, with 10 bases between. The CDR3 coding sequence is TGTGCCAGCAGCCTGGCTAGATTAGATACGCAGTATTTT. This encodes CASSLARLDTQYF.

This clonotype was counted many times. This sequence joins TRBV4-3 and TRBJ1-1, with 11 bases lining up with TRBD1. V was clipped by 0 bases and J by 6 bases; unmatched bases: 6. CDR3 length: 16 residues. From germline, CDR1 is LGHNA and CDR2 YSLEER. The CDR3 is CASSQDRRTGGPEAFF. The CDR3 DNA reads TGCGCCAGCAGCCAAGATCGCCGGACAGGGGGCCCTGAAGCTTTCTTT.

The J gene is TRBJ2-7, the V gene TRBV4-1; TRBD1 or TRBD2 may be the D gene (5 bases each). This CDR3 comprises 14 residues. The germline V gene has CDR1 MGHRA and CDR2 YSYEKL. V gave up 0 bases and J gave up 3 bases, with 9 bases separating them. The CDR3 reads CASSQDGANYEQYF. CDR3 nucleotide sequence: TGCGCCAGCAGCCAAGACGGGGCCAACTACGAGCAGTACTTC.

This clonotype was detected many times. The rearrangement joins TRBV12-3 or TRBV12-4 to TRBJ2-5, with D perhaps assigned TRBD1 or TRBD2 (5 bases each). V lost 3 bases and J 1 base, leaving 12 bases between the germline ends. CDR3 size: 15 residues. CDR3 DNA sequence: TGTGCCAGCAGTTTCCCGGGACCGCTCCAAGAGACCCAGTACTTC. As protein: CASSFPGPLQETQYF.

This chain uses TRBV6-2 or TRBV6-3 with TRBJ2-1; TRBD2 agrees at 13 bases. Trimming took 0 bases from V and 10 from J; bases not matched to a gene: 6. Germline lookup yields CDR1 MNHEY and CDR2 SVGEGT. The CDR3 is 16 amino acids. DNA for the CDR3: TGTGCCAGCAGTTACTCGACTAGCGGGGGGCCCCGGGAGCAGTTCTTC. It translates to CASSYSTSGGPREQFF.

At least ten counts were recorded for this clonotype. The gene calls are TRBV7-9 and TRBJ1-2; 7 bases are a match to TRBD1. Trimming removed 6 bases from V and 3 bases from J; junction bases left unmatched: 4. This CDR3 has 13 residues. In germline, CDR1 is SEHNR, CDR2 FQNEAQ (reference sequence). CDR3 DNA: TGTGCCAGCAGTCCAGGGGGGGACTATGGCTACACCTTC. It is translated as CASSPGGDYGYTF.

This clonotype showed up just a few times. The chain employs TRBV20-1 and TRBJ1-6; D uncertain. Germline CDR1 and CDR2: DFQATT and SNEGSKA (reference sequence). Trimming removed 3 bases at V and 5 bases at J, with 11 bases between. The CDR3 runs to 14 residues. The CDR3, as DNA: TGCAGTGCTAGGATGTACAGCAATAATTCACCCCTCCACTTT. This translates into CSARMYSNNSPLHF.

The chain couples TRBV4-3 to TRBJ2-5; TRBD2 aligns across 11 bases. Germline loops: CDR1 LGHNA, CDR2 YSLEER. J gave up 5 bases and V 2 bases, and 7 bases lay outside the gene matches. This CDR3 is 16 amino acids long. CDR3 nucleotide sequence: TGCGCCAGCAGCCAATCTAGCGGGGGGTCTTGGGAGACCCAGTACTTC. Its protein is CASSQSSGGSWETQYF.

There are a few counts of this clonotype. The chain joins TRBV2 to TRBJ2-1; D possibly corresponds to TRBD2 (5 bases). This CDR3 has 17 residues. The V gene's germline CDR1 is SNHLY and CDR2 FYNNEI. V lost 4 bases and J 0 bases, leaving 16 bases between the germline ends. The CDR3 reads CASSGPQRVGSYNEQFF. Here the CDR3 DNA reads TGTGCCAGCAGTGGGCCCCAGAGGGTGGGCTCCTACAATGAGCAGTTCTTC.

In this sample, this clonotype turned up many times. This chain links TRBV29-1 with TRBJ1-3; D is perhaps TRBD1 (6 bases). From germline, CDR1 is SQVTM and CDR2 ANQGSEA. The CDR3 is 13 residues long. V was shortened by 5 bases and J by 2 bases, with 10 bases between the two germline ends. CDR3 in amino acids: CSVRTAAGNTIYF. The CDR3 DNA is TGCAGCGTTCGGACAGCCGCTGGAAACACCATATATTTT. The entire variable domain, with the rest obtained from reference TRBV29-1 and TRBJ1-3, is as follows: SAVISQKPSRDICQRGTSLTIQCQVDSQVTMMFWYRQQPGQSLTLIATANQGSEATYESGFVIDKFPISRPNLTFSTLTVSNMSPEDSSIYLCSVRTAAGNTIYFGEGSWLTVV.

Many counts were recorded for this clonotype. The chain combines TRBV5-1 with TRBJ2-3, with D unclear. Between the trimmed V and J ends, which lost 1 base and 2 bases, there was a span of 8 bases. Looked up from germline, CDR1 is SGHRS and CDR2 is YFSETQ. The CDR3 covers 14 residues. For the CDR3, the DNA is TGCGCCAGCAGCTTGATTCCGCACACAGATACGCAGTATTTT. Protein product: CASSLIPHTDTQYF.

This clonotype was seen ten or more times. This chain uses TRBV3-1 with TRBJ2-3, with D unclear. Trimming shortened V by 3 bases and J by 1 base, and 11 bases separated the two germline ends. Germline-derived CDR1 and CDR2 are LGHDT and YNNKEL (reference sequence). CDR3 length: 15 amino acids. The CDR3, as DNA: TGTGCCAGCAGCCAGGGTCCGACTGGCACAGATACGCAGTATTTT. Translated: CASSQGPTGTDTQYF.

In this sample, this clonotype turned up a few times. The gene calls are TRBV6-6 and TRBJ2-3; 10 bases line up with TRBD2. Germline V gene data show CDR1 as MNHNY and CDR2 as SVGAGI (reference sequence). This CDR3 is built from 17 residues. The V and J ends lost 2 bases and 0 bases, in that order; junction bases with no gene match: 5. The CDR3 DNA follows: TGTGCCAGCAGTTACACTAGCGGGGAAACTAGCACAGATACGCAGTATTTT. Translating gives CASSYTSGETSTDTQYF.

This clonotype was detected many times. The chain links TRBV5-1 to TRBJ2-5; D unresolved. The CDR3 has 11 amino acids. Germline lookup yields CDR1 SGHRS and CDR2 YFSETQ. V lost 5 bases and J 3 bases, leaving 5 bases between the germline ends. The CDR3: CASRDEETQYF. CDR3 bases: TGCGCCAGCAGGGACGAAGAGACCCAGTACTTC.

As DNA, the CDR3 is TGTGCCAGCAGCCTTGGTATCCGTTACGAGCAGTACTTC. This gives the protein CASSLGIRYEQYF. The chain joins TRBV7-2 to TRBJ2-7, with unresolved D. V was clipped by 5 bases and J by 4 bases, with 12 bases between them. This CDR3 has 13 residues. Germline CDR1 and CDR2: SGHTA and FQGNSA. The whole variable domain, filled in from reference TRBV7-2 and TRBJ2-7, reads GAGVSQSPSNKVTEKGKDVELRCDPISGHTALYWYRQSLGQGLEFLIYFQGNSAPDKSGLPSDRFSAERTGGSVSTLTIQRTQQEDSAVYLCASSLGIRYEQYFGPGTRLTVT.

This clonotype was counted between two and nine times. The chain joins TRBV7-9 to TRBJ1-5; 7 bases align to TRBD1. After removal of 5 bases from V and 7 bases from J, the junction contained 2 bases not matched to a gene. CDR1 and CDR2 from the germline V gene are SEHNR and FQNEAQ (reference sequence). The CDR3 consists of 12 residues. Here the CDR3 reads CASSRDSQPQHF. In DNA, the CDR3 is TGTGCCAGCAGCCGGGACAGCCAGCCCCAGCATTTT.